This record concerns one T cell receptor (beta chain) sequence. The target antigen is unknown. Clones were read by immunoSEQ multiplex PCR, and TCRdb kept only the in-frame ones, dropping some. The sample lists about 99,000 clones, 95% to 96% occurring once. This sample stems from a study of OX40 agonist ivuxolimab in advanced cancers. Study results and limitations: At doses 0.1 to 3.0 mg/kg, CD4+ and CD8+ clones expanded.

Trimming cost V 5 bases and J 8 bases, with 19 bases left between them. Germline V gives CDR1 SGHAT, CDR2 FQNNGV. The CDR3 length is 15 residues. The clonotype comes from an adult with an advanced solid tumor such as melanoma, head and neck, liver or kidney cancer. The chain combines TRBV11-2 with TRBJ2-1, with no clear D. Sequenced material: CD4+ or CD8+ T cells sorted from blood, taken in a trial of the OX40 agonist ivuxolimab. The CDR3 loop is CASSPAVTGHDEQFF. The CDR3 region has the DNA TGTGCCAGCAGCCCGGCAGTTACGGGTCACGATGAGCAGTTCTTC.